The present T cell receptor (beta chain) was sequenced within a study of blood T cell repertoires in COVID-19. Study as a whole: Whether acute or convalescent, the COVID-19 samples came from the United States, Italy and Spain. In each case, the material was cDNA or gDNA derived from T cells, B-cell-depleted T cells, or PBMCs.

Original handling: Scientists estimated how many nucleated cells there were by amplifying reference gene primers. The data were produced by immunoSEQ multiplex PCR, yet TCRdb's version contains in-frame clones alone and is incomplete. V and J calls and clone size are copied from that table; D and trimming were computed from the DNA. Of under 130,000 clones listed, 82% are singletons. Specimen: peripheral blood. This TCR was sampled from a woman older than 75 with acute or convalescent COVID-19.

This chain's CDR3 is CASSLDPGQGIDEQFF. DNA of the CDR3: TGTGCCAGCAGCTTAGATCCCGGACAGGGGATAGATGAGCAGTTCTTC. The chain has TRBV7-9 and TRBJ2-1, with 9 positions matching TRBD1. The V segment lost 1 base and the J segment 8 bases; nucleotides outside the gene matches: 9. The CDR3 consists of 16 residues. The V gene's germline CDR1 is SEHNR and CDR2 FQNEAQ (reference sequence). The full variable domain, in which reference TRBV7-9 and TRBJ2-1 provide the parts outside the CDR3, is DTGVSQNPRHKITKRGQNVTFRCDPISEHNRLYWYRQTLGQGPEFLTYFQNEAQLEKSRLLSDRFSAERPKGSFSTLEIQRTEQGDSAMYLCASSLDPGQGIDEQFFGPGTRLTVL.